The 20 T cell receptor beta chains in this list originate from one sample, sequenced in a study of regulatory and conventional T cells in RAG deficiency. Data came from immunoSEQ multiplex PCR; TCRdb stores just in-frame clones and leaves some out. The sample contains fewer than 15,000 clones, 85% to 95% of which appear only once. Blood CD4+ CD25-low CD127-high conventional T cells supplied the genomic DNA template. The sample also formed part of further work on regulatory T cells. From that report: Amplification used 52 TRBV primers and 13 TRBJ primers.

What was sequenced was CD4+ effector T cells sorted from blood. These receptors came from a human donor in good health.

The chain's CDR3 is CARSFAGNTGELFF. Written as DNA, the CDR3 is TGTGCCAGAAGCTTCGCAGGGAACACCGGGGAGCTGTTTTTT. The chain carries TRBV5-3 and TRBJ2-2; D not resolved. TRBV5-3 is filed as an ORF, its function uncertain. V lost 2 bases and J 1 base, leaving 6 bases between the germline ends. The CDR3 covers 14 residues.

The chain employs TRBV5-1 and TRBJ1-2; 7 positions match TRBD1. This CDR3 comprises 16 residues. V trimming: 4 bases; J trimming: 2 bases; junction bases outside the gene matches: 11. CDR1 is SGHRS and CDR2 is YFSETQ in the germline V gene. The CDR3 here is CASSATGATINYGYTF. CDR3 DNA sequence: TGCGCCAGCAGCGCAACAGGGGCGACAATAAACTATGGCTACACCTTC.

This clone was detected once. This rearrangement joins TRBV7-6 to TRBJ2-6; perhaps TRBD1 as D (6 bases). The germline V and J ends were trimmed by 5 bases and 2 bases, with 10 bases remaining between them. Per the germline V gene, CDR1 is SGHVS and CDR2 is FNYEAQ. The CDR3 contains 15 residues. Here the CDR3 DNA reads TGTGCCAGCAGCCAACAGGGTGCTGGGGCCAACGTCCTGACTTTC. It codes for CASSQQGAGANVLTF.

V and J are TRBV27 and TRBJ2-7; 12 bases are a match to TRBD2. Trimming at V came to 5 bases and at J to 2 bases, leaving 10 bases not matched to a gene. The germline CDR1 and CDR2 sequences are MNHEY and SMNVEV (reference sequence). This CDR3 has 17 residues. The CDR3 loop reads CASSLLGLAGGTYEQYF. CDR3 DNA: TGTGCCAGCAGTCTACTGGGTCTAGCGGGAGGGACCTACGAGCAGTACTTC.

This sequence joins TRBV9 and TRBJ1-2, with D maybe TRBD1 (5 bases). V was pared by 0 bases and J by 5 bases, with 17 bases between. The germline V gene has CDR1 SGDLS and CDR2 YYNGEE. The CDR3 is 16 residues long. As DNA, the CDR3 is TGTGCCAGCAGCGTAGGGCCAAAGGGAGGGGAGTATGGCTACACCTTC. Its translation: CASSVGPKGGEYGYTF.

This clone has only one observation. CDR3 DNA sequence: TGTGCCAGCAGTGAGGAAGCGGGGGGGCCCGATACGCAGTATTTT. This gives the protein CASSEEAGGPDTQYF. This rearrangement joins TRBV6-4 to TRBJ2-3; 10 nucleotides line up with TRBD2. Germline trimming cut 3 bases from V and 6 bases from J; bases unmatched to any gene: 6. The CDR3 is 15 residues long. The germline V gene has CDR1 MRHNA and CDR2 SNTAGT.

This chain links TRBV11-2 with TRBJ1-1, with D unclear. This CDR3 has 15 amino acids. CDR1 and CDR2 from the germline V gene are SGHAT and FQNNGV. V shed 4 bases and J shed 4 bases, with 16 bases lying between them. DNA for the CDR3: TGTGCCAGCAGCTCAATGGAGGGTCTGGGCACTGAAGCTTTCTTT. This codes for CASSSMEGLGTEAFF.

The chain has TRBV5-4 and TRBJ2-7; D is undetermined. Germline V gene lookup returns CDR1 SGHNT and CDR2 YYREEE (reference sequence). The V end was cut by 4 bases, the J end by 3 bases, with 14 bases between. There are 14 residues in the CDR3. CDR3 sequence: CASSQVGRDYEQYF. CDR3 bases: TGTGCCAGCAGCCAAGTCGGCAGAGACTACGAGCAGTACTTC.

V gene TRBV5-1 combines with J gene TRBJ2-7; D possibly corresponds to TRBD1 (5 bases). Germline V CDR1 and CDR2: SGHRS, YFSETQ. Trimming left V 2 bases short and J 4 bases short, with 10 bases between. This CDR3 is built from 13 residues. CDR3 nucleotide sequence: TGCGCCAGCAGCTTAGTCCAGGGTTACGAGCAGTACTTC. Protein sequence: CASSLVQGYEQYF. The full variable domain, its missing parts supplied by reference TRBV5-1 and TRBJ2-7, is KAGVTQTPRYLIKTRGQQVTLSCSPISGHRSVSWYQQTPGQGLQFLFEYFSETQRNKGNFPGRFSGRQFSNSRSEMNVSTLELGDSALYLCASSLVQGYEQYFGPGTRLTVT.

The chain carries TRBV5-4 and TRBJ1-2, with D tentatively TRBD1 (5 bases). Trimming stripped 2 bases from V and 8 bases from J, with 13 bases between. The CDR3 is made up of 13 amino acids. Germline V CDR1 and CDR2: SGHNT, YYREEE (reference sequence). The CDR3 nucleotides are TGTGCCAGCAGCTTTACAGGCCTAGAGGGCTACACCTTC. The encoded protein is CASSFTGLEGYTF.

The J gene is TRBJ2-1, the V gene TRBV2; 11 nucleotides match TRBD2. The CDR3 length is 15 residues. V dropped 2 bases and J dropped 10; count of bases not matched to a gene: 7. Germline CDR1 reads SNHLY; CDR2 reads FYNNEI. As DNA, the CDR3 is TGTGCCAGCAGTGAATTTGGACTAGCGGGTAGCGAGCAGTTCTTC. Residues: CASSEFGLAGSEQFF. The full variable domain, completed using reference TRBV2 and TRBJ2-1, is EPEVTQTPSHQVTQMGQEVILRCVPISNHLYFYWYRQILGQKVEFLVSFYNNEISEKSEIFDDQFSVERPDGSNFTLKIRSTKLEDSAMYFCASSEFGLAGSEQFFGPGTRLTVL.

This clone was detected a few times. The chain carries TRBV19 and TRBJ1-1; D gene ambiguous. The length of the CDR3 is 14 residues. V gave up 7 bases and J gave up 3 bases, with 15 bases separating them. Per the germline V gene, CDR1 is LNHDA and CDR2 is SQIVND (reference sequence). This CDR3 is CASKPLGRDTEAFF. Here the CDR3 DNA reads TGTGCCAGTAAACCCTTGGGTAGGGACACTGAAGCTTTCTTT.

This chain connects TRBV18 to TRBJ2-5; perhaps TRBD2 as D (5 bases). Germline assignment: CDR1 KGHSH and CDR2 LQKENI. Between the trimmed V and J ends, which lost 7 bases and 4 bases, there was a span of 22 bases. This CDR3 is 16 amino acids long. CDR3: CASFLPPEGYIETQYF. The CDR3 DNA follows: TGTGCCAGCTTCTTACCGCCCGAGGGCTATATAGAGACCCAGTACTTC. Looking up the rest from reference TRBV18 and TRBJ2-5 gives the full variable domain: NAGVMQNPRHLVRRRGQEARLRCSPMKGHSHVYWYRQLPEEGLKFMVYLQKENIIDESGMPKERFSAEFPKEGPSILRIQQVVRGDSAAYFCASFLPPEGYIETQYFGPGTRLLVL.

This chain connects TRBV5-5 to TRBJ2-3, with TRBD2 identical over 8 bases. The CDR3 is made up of 14 amino acids. V shed 4 bases and J 6 bases; nucleotides not matched to a gene: 7. Germline CDR1 and CDR2: SGHKS and YYEKEE (reference sequence). CDR3 bases: TGTGCCAGCAGCGCGGGGGGCTCGTCCGATACGCAGTATTTT. Its protein is CASSAGGSSDTQYF. The whole variable domain, filled in from reference TRBV5-5 and TRBJ2-3, reads DAGVTQSPTHLIKTRGQQVTLRCSPISGHKSVSWYQQVLGQGPQFIFQYYEKEERGRGNFPDRFSARQFPNYSSELNVNALLLGDSALYLCASSAGGSSDTQYFGPGTRLTVL.

The chain uses TRBV28 and TRBJ2-1; 10 nucleotides agree with TRBD2. The CDR3 is 16 residues long. The germline CDR1 and CDR2 sequences are MDHEN and SYDVKM. V shed 7 bases and J 6 bases; nucleotides not matched to a gene: 12. CDR3 in amino acids: CASKEIAGGWVNEQFF. The CDR3 bases are TGTGCCAGCAAAGAGATAGCGGGGGGTTGGGTCAATGAGCAGTTCTTC.

This clone was seen a few times. This sample includes further DNA sequences coding for the same CDR3. The gene calls are TRBV19 and TRBJ1-4; D ambiguous. Germline values: CDR1 LNHDA, CDR2 SQIVND (reference sequence). The CDR3 is made up of 14 amino acids. Trimming removed 6 bases from V and 7 bases from J, with 15 bases in between. CDR3 residues: CASRPLVGGEKLFF. The DNA of the CDR3 is TGTGCCAGTAGGCCTCTCGTGGGAGGTGAAAAACTGTTTTTT. The whole variable domain, remainder taken from reference TRBV19 and TRBJ1-4, is DGGITQSPKYLFRKEGQNVTLSCEQNLNHDAMYWYRQDPGQGLRLIYYSQIVNDFQKGDIAEGYSVSREKKESFPLTVTSAQKNPTAFYLCASRPLVGGEKLFFGSGTQLSVL.

The rearrangement uses TRBV2 and TRBJ2-3, with 12 nucleotides matching TRBD2. This CDR3 comprises 15 residues. Germline V gene lookup returns CDR1 SNHLY and CDR2 FYNNEI. V gave up 6 bases and J gave up 2 bases; unmatched junction bases: 3. The CDR3 DNA sequence: TGTGCCAGCAGAGGACTAGCGGGGATCACAGATACGCAGTATTTT. Protein product: CASRGLAGITDTQYF.

The gene calls are TRBV5-3 and TRBJ1-2; D ambiguous. TRBV5-3 is designated an ORF whose function remains uncertain. The CDR3 has 20 residues. The germline V and J ends were trimmed by 4 bases and 6 bases, with 34 bases remaining between them. CDR3 sequence: CARSLPKRTAGTKAFDGYTF. Written as DNA, the CDR3 is TGTGCCAGAAGCCTACCCAAACGGACGGCGGGAACCAAGGCGTTTGATGGCTACACCTTC.

This chain uses TRBV19 with TRBJ1-5, with TRBD1 matching 7 bases. With V trimmed by 6 bases and J by 6 bases, 11 bases remained unmatched. The germline gives CDR1 LNHDA, CDR2 SQIVND (reference sequence). This CDR3 comprises 15 residues. CDR3 coding DNA: TGTGCCAGTAGCCGAATTGGACAGGCGGGTCAGCCCCAGCATTTT. Translating gives CASSRIGQAGQPQHF.

The chain is built from TRBV27 and TRBJ2-5, with 8 nucleotides matching TRBD2. J lost 3 bases, V lost 6 bases, and 0 bases had no gene match. The CDR3 is 12 amino acids. Germline CDR1 and CDR2: MNHEY and SMNVEV (reference sequence). The CDR3 DNA reads TGTGCCAGCAGCGGGAGGGAAGAGACCCAGTACTTC. Translated: CASSGREETQYF.